The 13 T cell receptor beta chains given below trace back to one sample, sequenced in a study of CD8 T cells in Susac syndrome. RNA amounts of about 0.5 to 1 ug underwent reverse transcription with random hexamers. A single record per CDR3 protein comes from TCRdb applying MiXCR to the immunoSEQ multiplex PCR reads. The sample yields about 190,000 distinct CDR3 sequences, approximately 93% seen once. Sequencing used CD4+ T cells from PBMCs. The receptors were sampled from a human donor in good health.

The rearrangement joins TRBV5-1 to TRBJ2-3; D gene ambiguous. V shed 0 bases and J shed 1 base, with 9 bases lying between them. This CDR3 contains 15 residues. Germline values: CDR1 SGHRS, CDR2 YFSETQ. The CDR3 DNA reads as TGCGCCAGCAGCTTGGATGACTCCCGCACAGATACGCAGTATTTT. This sequence encodes CASSLDDSRTDTQYF.

The chain employs TRBV10-3 and TRBJ2-2; a possible D gene is TRBD1 (6 bases). The length of the CDR3 is 15 residues. Germline values: CDR1 ENHRY, CDR2 SYGVKD. Trimming removed 7 bases from V and 1 base from J, with 13 bases in between. CDR3 DNA: TGTGCCATCATGACAGGCCGAGGGAACACCGGGGAGCTGTTTTTT. Its protein is CAIMTGRGNTGELFF.

V and J are TRBV20-1 and TRBJ1-6, with 8 bases identical to TRBD1. The V gene's germline CDR1 is DFQATT and CDR2 SNEGSKA (reference sequence). The CDR3 length is 14 residues. V shed 6 bases, J shed 6 bases, and the junction held 7 bases outside the gene matches. CDR3 sequence (DNA): TGCAGTGCCCCCAGGGGGCAATCTAATTCACCCCTCCACTTT. As protein: CSAPRGQSNSPLHF.

The V and J genes are TRBV19 and TRBJ2-7, with D possibly being TRBD1 (6 bases). From germline, CDR1 is LNHDA and CDR2 SQIVND (reference sequence). Trimming took off 5 bases at V and 4 bases at J, with 9 bases between the two ends. The CDR3 covers 12 residues. CDR3 amino acids: CASSCGQYEQYV. CDR3 nucleotide sequence: TGTGCCAGTAGTTGCGGACAGTACGAGCAGTACGTC.

This chain links TRBV5-1 with TRBJ2-1; a weak D match, TRBD2 (5 bases). V was shortened by 0 bases and J by 3 bases, with 7 bases between the two germline ends. This CDR3 has 14 amino acids. CDR1 and CDR2 from the germline V gene are SGHRS and YFSETQ. In DNA form, the CDR3 reads TGCGCCAGCAGCTTGGGTGACTACTACAATGAGCAGTTCTTC. Protein: CASSLGDYYNEQFF.

CDR3 in amino acids: CASSPSWGLSTGELFF. Here the CDR3 DNA reads TGTGCCAGCAGCCCCTCCTGGGGGCTGAGCACCGGGGAGCTGTTTTTT. The V call is TRBV5-4, the J call TRBJ2-2; possibly TRBD1 for D (6 bases). V gave up 4 bases and J gave up 4 bases, with 17 bases separating them. CDR1 SGHNT and CDR2 YYREEE come from the germline V gene (reference sequence). The CDR3 length is 16 residues.

This clonotype was picked up one time. The CDR3 nucleotides read TGTGCCAGCAGCGTAGTTAGCGGGGGGGCCGGGGAGCTGTTTTTT. Its protein product is CASSVVSGGAGELFF. J is TRBJ2-2 and V is TRBV9; TRBD2 aligns across 11 bases. This CDR3 spans 15 amino acids. V shed 0 bases and J 6 bases; nucleotides not matched to a gene: 1. From germline, CDR1 is SGDLS and CDR2 YYNGEE. The full variable domain, completed using reference TRBV9 and TRBJ2-2, is DSGVTQTPKHLITATGQRVTLRCSPRSGDLSVYWYQQSLDQGLQFLIQYYNGEERAKGNILERFSAQQFPDLHSELNLSSLELGDSALYFCASSVVSGGAGELFFGEGSRLTVL.

V gene TRBV10-3 combines with J gene TRBJ2-7, with TRBD1 matching 7 bases. The CDR3 spans 13 residues. J lost 2 bases, V lost 5 bases, and 3 bases had no gene match. Germline V gives CDR1 ENHRY, CDR2 SYGVKD. The CDR3 region is CAISTGAAYEQYV. The CDR3, as DNA: TGTGCCATCAGTACAGGGGCCGCCTACGAGCAGTACGTC.

The chain combines TRBV7-2 with TRBJ2-2; no clear D gene. This CDR3 spans 15 amino acids. Germline lookup yields CDR1 SGHTA and CDR2 FQGNSA. The ends were cut back, 3 bases at V and 0 bases at J, with 8 bases in the middle. The CDR3 DNA follows: TGTGCCAGCAGCTTGAGGTCCGCGAACACCGGGGAGCTGTTTTTT. It encodes CASSLRSANTGELFF.

The chain employs TRBV5-4 and TRBJ2-7, with 11 bases aligning to TRBD1. From germline, CDR1 is SGHNT and CDR2 YYREEE (reference sequence). The ends lost 2 bases at V and 5 bases at J; junction bases unmatched: 6. The CDR3 has 15 amino acids. CDR3 in DNA: TGTGCCAGCAGCTTCGCCGGGACAGGGGGGAACGAGCAGTACTTC. Protein product: CASSFAGTGGNEQYF.

V and J are TRBV12-3 or TRBV12-4 and TRBJ2-7; 7 nucleotides align to TRBD1. The CDR3 is 13 residues long. V lost 7 bases, J lost 4 bases, and 7 bases stayed unmatched. The CDR3 nucleotides are TGTGCCAGCAACCCGACAGGGCCTTACGAGCAGTACTTC. It encodes CASNPTGPYEQYF.

V and J are TRBV7-9 and TRBJ2-1, with 11 bases matching TRBD2. With V trimmed by 3 bases and J by 0 bases, 1 base remained unmatched. This CDR3 region has 16 residues. Germline lookup yields CDR1 SEHNR and CDR2 FQNEAQ (reference sequence). CDR3 nucleotide sequence: TGTGCCAGCAGCTTGACTAGCGGGGCCTCCTACAATGAGCAGTTCTTC. Translating it yields CASSLTSGASYNEQFF.

The chain has TRBV12-3 or TRBV12-4 and TRBJ2-3; 9 bases map to TRBD1. This CDR3 spans 16 amino acids. V shed 10 bases and J 4 bases; nucleotides not matched to a gene: 15. The CDR3 region has the DNA TGTGCCACCAAGAAGGGAACAGGGGGCGCGGCAGATACGCAGTATTTT. Translation gives CATKKGTGGAADTQYF.